This T cell receptor beta chain was sequenced during a study of patients and donors after allogeneic stem cell transplantation. TCRdb re-derived calls from the RT-PCR reads in MiXCR, one entry per CDR3 protein. In the table there are 900,000 to 1,000,000 distinct CDR3 sequences, more than 15% of which are singletons. This CDR3 has 11 residues. V lost 7 bases, J lost 2 bases, and 5 bases lay in between. This clonotype has more than one count but fewer than ten. Sequencing was performed on blood, either unsorted or a sorted T cell fraction (not recorded which). The clonotype was recovered from a human donor who was either an allogeneic HSCT recipient or a stem cell or donor lymphocyte infusion donor (not recorded which). It is not recorded whose cells these are; they may come from a transplant donor. V and J are TRBV12-3 or TRBV12-4 and TRBJ1-2; the D is unclear. The CDR3, as DNA: TGTGCCAGCACCCGAAACTATGGCTACACCTTC. This codes for CASTRNYGYTF.